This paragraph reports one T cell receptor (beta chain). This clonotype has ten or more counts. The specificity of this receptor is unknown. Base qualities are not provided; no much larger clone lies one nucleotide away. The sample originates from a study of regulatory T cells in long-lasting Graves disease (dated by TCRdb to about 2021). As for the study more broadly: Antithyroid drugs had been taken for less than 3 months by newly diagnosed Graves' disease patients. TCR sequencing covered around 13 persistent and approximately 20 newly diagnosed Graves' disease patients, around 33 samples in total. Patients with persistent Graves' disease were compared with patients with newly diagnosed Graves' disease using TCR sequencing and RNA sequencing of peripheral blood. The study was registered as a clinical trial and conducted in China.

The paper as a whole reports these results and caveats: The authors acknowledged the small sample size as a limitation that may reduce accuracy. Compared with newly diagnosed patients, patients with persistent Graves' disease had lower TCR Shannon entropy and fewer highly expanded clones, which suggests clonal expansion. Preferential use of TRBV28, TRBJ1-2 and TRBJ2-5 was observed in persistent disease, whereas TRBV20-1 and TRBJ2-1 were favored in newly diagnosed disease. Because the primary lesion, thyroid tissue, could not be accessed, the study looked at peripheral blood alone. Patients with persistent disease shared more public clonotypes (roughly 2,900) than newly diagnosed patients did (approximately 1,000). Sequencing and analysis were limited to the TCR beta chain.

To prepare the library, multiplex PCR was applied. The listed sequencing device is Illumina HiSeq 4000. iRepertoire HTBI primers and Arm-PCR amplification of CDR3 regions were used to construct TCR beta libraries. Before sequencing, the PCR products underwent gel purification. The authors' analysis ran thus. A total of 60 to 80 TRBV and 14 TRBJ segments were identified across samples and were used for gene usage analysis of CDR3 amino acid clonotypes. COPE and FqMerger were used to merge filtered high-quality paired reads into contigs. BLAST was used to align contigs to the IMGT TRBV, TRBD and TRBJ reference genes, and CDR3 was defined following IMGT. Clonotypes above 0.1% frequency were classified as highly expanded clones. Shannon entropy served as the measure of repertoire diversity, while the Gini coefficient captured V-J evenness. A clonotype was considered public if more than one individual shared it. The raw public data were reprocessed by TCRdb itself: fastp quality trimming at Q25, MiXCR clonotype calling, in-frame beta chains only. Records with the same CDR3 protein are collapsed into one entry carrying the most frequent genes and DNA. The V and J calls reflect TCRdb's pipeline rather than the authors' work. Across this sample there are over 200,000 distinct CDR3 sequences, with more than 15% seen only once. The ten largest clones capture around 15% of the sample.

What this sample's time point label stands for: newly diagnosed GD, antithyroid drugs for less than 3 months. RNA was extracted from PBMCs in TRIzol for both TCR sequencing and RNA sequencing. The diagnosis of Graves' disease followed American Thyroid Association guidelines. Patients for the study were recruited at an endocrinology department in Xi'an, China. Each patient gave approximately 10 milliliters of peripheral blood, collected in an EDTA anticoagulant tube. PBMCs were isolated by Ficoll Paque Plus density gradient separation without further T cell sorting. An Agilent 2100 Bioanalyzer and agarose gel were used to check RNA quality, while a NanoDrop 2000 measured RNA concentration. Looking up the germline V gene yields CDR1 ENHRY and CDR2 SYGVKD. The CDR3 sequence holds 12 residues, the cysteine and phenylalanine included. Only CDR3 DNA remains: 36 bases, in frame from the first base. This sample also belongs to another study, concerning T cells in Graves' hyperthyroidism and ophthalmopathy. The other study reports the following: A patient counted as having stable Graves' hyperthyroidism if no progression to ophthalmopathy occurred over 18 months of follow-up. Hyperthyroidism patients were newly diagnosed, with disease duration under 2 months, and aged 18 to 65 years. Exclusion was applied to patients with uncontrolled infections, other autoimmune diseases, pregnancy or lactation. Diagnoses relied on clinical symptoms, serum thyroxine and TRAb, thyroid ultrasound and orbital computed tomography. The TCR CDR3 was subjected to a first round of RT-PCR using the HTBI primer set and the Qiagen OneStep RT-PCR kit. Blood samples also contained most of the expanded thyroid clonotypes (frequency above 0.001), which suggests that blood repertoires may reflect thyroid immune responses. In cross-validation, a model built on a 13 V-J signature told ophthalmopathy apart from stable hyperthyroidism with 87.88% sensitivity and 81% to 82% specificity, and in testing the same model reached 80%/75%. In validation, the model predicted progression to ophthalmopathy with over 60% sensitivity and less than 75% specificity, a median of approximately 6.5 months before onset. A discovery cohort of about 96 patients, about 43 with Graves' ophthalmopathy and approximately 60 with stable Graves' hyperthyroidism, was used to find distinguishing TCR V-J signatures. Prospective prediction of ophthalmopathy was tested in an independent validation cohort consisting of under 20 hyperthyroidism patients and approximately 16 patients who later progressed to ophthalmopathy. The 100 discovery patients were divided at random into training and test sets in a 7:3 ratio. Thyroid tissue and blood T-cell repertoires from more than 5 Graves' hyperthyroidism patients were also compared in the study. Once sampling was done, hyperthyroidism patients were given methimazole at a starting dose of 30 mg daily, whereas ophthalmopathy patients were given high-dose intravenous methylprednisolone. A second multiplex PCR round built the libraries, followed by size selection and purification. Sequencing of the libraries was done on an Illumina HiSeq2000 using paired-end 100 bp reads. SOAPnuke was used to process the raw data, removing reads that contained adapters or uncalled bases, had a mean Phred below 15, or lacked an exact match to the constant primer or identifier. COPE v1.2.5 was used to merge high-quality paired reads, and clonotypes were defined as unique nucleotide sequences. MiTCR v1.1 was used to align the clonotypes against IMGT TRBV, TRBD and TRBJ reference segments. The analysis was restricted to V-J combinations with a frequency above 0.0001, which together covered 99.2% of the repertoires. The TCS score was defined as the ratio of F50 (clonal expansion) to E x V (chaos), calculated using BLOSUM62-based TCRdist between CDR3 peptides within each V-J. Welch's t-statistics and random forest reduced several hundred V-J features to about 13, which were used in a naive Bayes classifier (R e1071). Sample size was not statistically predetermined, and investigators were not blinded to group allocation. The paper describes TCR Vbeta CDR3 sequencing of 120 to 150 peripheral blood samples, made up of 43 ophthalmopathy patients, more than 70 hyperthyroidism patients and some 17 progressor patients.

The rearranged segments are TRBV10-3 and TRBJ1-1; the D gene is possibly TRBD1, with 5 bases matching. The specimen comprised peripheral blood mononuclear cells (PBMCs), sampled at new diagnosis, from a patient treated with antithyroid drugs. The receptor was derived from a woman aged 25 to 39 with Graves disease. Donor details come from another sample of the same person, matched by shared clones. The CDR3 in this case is CAQGDGGTEAFF. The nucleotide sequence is TGTGCACAAGGCGACGGGGGCACTGAAGCTTTCTTT.